The next 9 T cell receptor beta chains were all read from a single sample in a study of cytomegalovirus exposure and HLA in healthy donors. PCR employed 60 Vbeta and 13 Jbeta primers. Assay: immunoSEQ multiplex PCR; the TCRdb copy retains only in-frame clones and omits some. In the table there are about 130,000 clones, 75% to 80% of which are singletons. Sequenced material: PBMCs. The receptors come from a male donor in good health and CMV-seronegative.

The chain couples TRBV4-2 to TRBJ2-5, with 16 bases aligning to TRBD2. CDR1 LGHNA and CDR2 YNFKEQ come from the germline V gene. CDR3 length: 17 residues. With V trimmed by 3 bases and J by 2 bases, 3 bases remained unmatched. CDR3 coding DNA: TGTGCCAGCAGCCACGGGACTAGCGGGGGGGCTCAAGAGACCCAGTACTTC. Its translation: CASSHGTSGGAQETQYF.

This chain joins TRBV7-3 and TRBJ2-1, with D maybe TRBD2 (7 bases). CDR1 SGHTA and CDR2 FQGTGA come from the germline V gene. The CDR3 has 15 residues. Trimming cost V 4 bases and J 9 bases, with 19 bases left between them. The DNA of the CDR3 is TGTGCCAGCAGCTCTCTAGGGGGGGCCGGTCGTGAGCAGTTCTTC. Residues: CASSSLGGAGREQFF.

This chain connects TRBV18 to TRBJ1-2; the D is unclear. With 3 bases removed from V and 3 bases from J, the gap between germline ends came to 11 bases. CDR3 length: 14 amino acids. Germline CDR1 reads KGHSH; CDR2 reads LQKENI. CDR3 in amino acids: CASSPGGLYYGYTF. CDR3 sequence (DNA): TGTGCCAGCTCACCGGGCGGACTCTACTATGGCTACACCTTC.

A word on this clone: Its ends do not fully match the called genes, so a read error is possible. V and J are TRBV25-1 and TRBJ2-6, with D possibly matching TRBD1 (5 bases). Per the germline V gene, CDR1 is MGHDK and CDR2 is SYGVNS. The CDR3 extends over 13 amino acids. The CDR3 region is CASIQSGANGLTF. As DNA, the CDR3 is TGTGCCAGCATACAGTCTGGGGCCAACGGCCTGACTTTC.

This clone was seen only once. CDR3 DNA: TGCGCCAGCAGCCTAGAGGACAGTAATTCACCCCTCCACTTT. Its translation is CASSLEDSNSPLHF. The J gene is TRBJ1-6, the V gene TRBV4-3, with TRBD1 as a possible D gene (6 bases). Germline CDR1 LGHNA, CDR2 YSLEER. V lost 4 bases and J lost 6, with 10 bases in between. The CDR3 has 14 residues.

The rearrangement joins TRBV27 to TRBJ1-6, with D possibly TRBD1 on 6 matching bases. In germline, CDR1 is MNHEY, CDR2 SMNVEV (reference sequence). Between the trimmed V and J ends, which lost 0 bases and 8 bases, there was a span of 11 bases. The CDR3 is 15 residues long. The DNA for the CDR3 is TGTGCCAGCAGTTTATCGAAGGGGGTTTATTCACCCCTCCACTTT. Translation gives CASSLSKGVYSPLHF.

This rearrangement joins TRBV7-3 to TRBJ2-3; the D gene is possibly TRBD1 (5 bases). Germline V gene sequence: CDR1 SGHTA, CDR2 FQGTGA. The CDR3 runs 12 residues. V was trimmed by 3 bases and J by 5 bases, leaving 6 bases between them. CDR3 nucleotide sequence: TGTGCCAGCAGCTTTAGGGGAGATACGCAGTATTTT. This encodes CASSFRGDTQYF.

This sequence joins TRBV6-5 and TRBJ1-2; TRBD1 aligns across 11 bases. The CDR3 spans 16 residues. The V gene end was trimmed by 4 bases and the J gene end by 6 bases; junction bases not matched to a gene: 10. Germline V gene data show CDR1 as MNHEY and CDR2 as SVGAGI. CDR3 sequence reads: CASSSPGQGEKNGYTF. The DNA for the CDR3 is TGTGCCAGCAGTTCTCCGGGACAGGGGGAGAAGAATGGCTACACCTTC.

V and J are TRBV4-1 and TRBJ2-5; 10 bases align to TRBD2. Unmatched junction bases numbered 7, after V lost 3 bases and J lost 3 bases. This CDR3 has 16 amino acids. Germline-derived CDR1 and CDR2 are MGHRA and YSYEKL. CDR3 nucleotide sequence: TGCGCCAGCAGCCAGAATAGCGGGGGGACCGAAGAGACCCAGTACTTC. Its protein product is CASSQNSGGTEETQYF.